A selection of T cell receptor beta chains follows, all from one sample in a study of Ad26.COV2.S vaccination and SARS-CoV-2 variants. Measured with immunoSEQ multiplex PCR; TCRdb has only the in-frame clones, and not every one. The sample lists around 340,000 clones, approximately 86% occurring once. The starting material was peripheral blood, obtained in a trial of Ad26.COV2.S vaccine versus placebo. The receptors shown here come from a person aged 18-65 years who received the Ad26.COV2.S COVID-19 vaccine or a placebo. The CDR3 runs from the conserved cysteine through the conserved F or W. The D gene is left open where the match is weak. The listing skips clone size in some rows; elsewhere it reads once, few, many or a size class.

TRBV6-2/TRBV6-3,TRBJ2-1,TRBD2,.,TGTGCCAGCAGCTATTGGGAGGGGAACAATGAGCAGTTCTTC,CASSYWEGNNEQFF
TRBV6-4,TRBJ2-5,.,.,TGTGCCAGCAGTCCCAGGGAGACCCAGTACTTC,CASSPRETQYF
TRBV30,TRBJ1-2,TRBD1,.,TGTGCCTGGTCGTATGGACAGGGGAAATACTATGGCTACACCTTC,CAWSYGQGKYYGYTF
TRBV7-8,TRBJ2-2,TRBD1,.,TGTGCCAGCAGCCGTCGCCCGGGACAGGGTACCGGGGAGCTGTTTTTT,CASSRRPGQGTGELFF
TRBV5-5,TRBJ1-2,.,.,TGTGCCAGCAGCCCCAACGACCTAATCTGGGATCGCAACTATGGCTACACCTTC,CASSPNDLIWDRNYGYTF
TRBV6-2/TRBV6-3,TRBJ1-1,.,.,TGTGCCAGCAGTTACGAGGGTGGGCGCACTGAAGCTTTCTTT,CASSYEGGRTEAFF
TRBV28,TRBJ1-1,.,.,TGTGCCAGCAGTTTAATAGGGGGGTTGGCTGAAGCTTTCTTT,CASSLIGGLAEAFF
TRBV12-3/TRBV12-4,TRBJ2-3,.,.,TGTGCCAGCAGTTTGCTCTGGGCAGATACGCAGTATTTT,CASSLLWADTQYF
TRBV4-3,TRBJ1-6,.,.,TGCGCCAGCAGCCAAGTAAAGGGTTCCTATAATTCACCCCTCCACTTT,CASSQVKGSYNSPLHF
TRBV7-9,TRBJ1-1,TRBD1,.,TGTGCCAGCAGCTCCGGGACAGGGGGCCCGAACACTGAAGCTTTCTTT,CASSSGTGGPNTEAFF
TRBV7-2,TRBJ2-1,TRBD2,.,TGTGCCAGCAGCTCCTTAGCGGGGGGGTTACCTGAGCAGTTCTTC,CASSSLAGGLPEQFF
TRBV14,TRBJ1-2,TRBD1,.,TGTGCCAGCAGCCAAAACAGGGGACGCTACACCTTC,CASSQNRGRYTF
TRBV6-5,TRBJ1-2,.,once,TGTGCCAGCAGTTACTCACCCACTCAGGAAGGCTACACCTTC,CASSYSPTQEGYTF
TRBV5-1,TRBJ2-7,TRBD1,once,TGCGCCAGCAGCTTGCCGGGGACAGGACCCTACGAGCAGTACTTC,CASSLPGTGPYEQYF
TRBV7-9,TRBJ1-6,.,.,TGTGCCAGCAGCTTAGGAACCAGGGATTCACCCCTCCACTTT,CASSLGTRDSPLHF
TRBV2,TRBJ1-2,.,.,TGTGCCAGCACTCCGGGAATGCCGGCCTATGGCTACACCTTC,CASTPGMPAYGYTF
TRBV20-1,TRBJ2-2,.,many,TGCAGTGCTATGGACGGGGAGCTGTTTTTT,CSAMDGELFF
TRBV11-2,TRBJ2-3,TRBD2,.,TGTGCCAGCAGCCATCTCGGGGGGGCCAAAGATACGCAGTATTTT,CASSHLGGAKDTQYF
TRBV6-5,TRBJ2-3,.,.,TGTGCCAGCAGTTACTCAAGCGGCCCCACAGATACGCAGTATTTT,CASSYSSGPTDTQYF
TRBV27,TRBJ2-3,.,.,TGTGCCAGCAGTTTATCCCCGGGGTTTAGCACAGATACGCAGTATTTT,CASSLSPGFSTDTQYF